Sequencing of this T cell receptor beta chain was carried out in a study of T cells after yellow fever vaccination (dated by TCRdb to between 2018 and 2021). Study-level background: The SMART-Seq v4 Ultra Low Input RNA kit was used to prepare libraries from fractions with low cell numbers. To follow T-cell clones before and after both primary and booster YFV17D yellow fever vaccination, bulk TCR alpha and beta repertoires underwent longitudinal sequencing. Two healthy male donors, one aged 18 to 30 and one aged 30 to 40 years, made up the cohort. Bulk PBMC replicates and cell subsets were isolated from blood drawn at multiple timepoints before and after both primary and secondary immunization.

As concerns this clonotype: It has no known antigen specificity. No much larger clone exists at a distance of one base, and base qualities are not known.

TCRdb lists the instrument as Illumina NovaSeq 6000. TCR cDNA was synthesized by 5'RACE template switching, which introduced a universal primer site and unique molecular identifiers. Priming for cDNA synthesis came from both the TCR alpha and TCR beta constant segments. Libraries were amplified in two PCR steps, with sample barcodes and sequencing adapters added in the second step. Libraries were sequenced on Illumina HiSeq 2500 (2x100 bp) or NovaSeq (2x150 bp). The authors processed their data as follows. Demultiplexing of reads and collapsing into UMI consensus sequences were performed with MIGEC, and V(D)J alignment was carried out with MiXCR. Clonotypes responding to the vaccine were identified with edgeR on replicate PBMC samples, with the criteria of FDR below 0.01 and a log2 fold change above 5 up to day 15. Bulk clonotypes were assigned CD4 or CD8 identity according to which sequenced CD4 or CD8 repertoire held them at higher abundance. TCRdb ran its own pipeline on the public reads, namely fastp trimming at Q25 and MiXCR clone calling, and kept in-frame beta chains. CDR3 protein sequences are deduplicated, and each keeps its most common genes and DNA. V and J calls and clone size were set by TCRdb, not the authors. The sample table shows some 340,000 distinct CDR3 sequences, and about 10% are seen once. The top ten clonotypes cover about 3.3% of the sample.

In light of the paper, this sample's treatment or condition label describes: live attenuated yellow fever vaccine strain. PBMCs were isolated from peripheral blood using a standard Ficoll-Paque protocol. CD4 and CD8 T-cell fractions were isolated with Dynabeads CD4 and CD8 positive selection kits. TriZol was used to extract RNA from bulk PBMCs, from CD4 and CD8 fractions, and from dextramer-positive and dextramer-negative fractions. The research as a whole found: Because only two donors were included in the study, the extent to which the findings can be generalized is limited. Because abundant contaminating clonotypes from the bulk population could be contained in FACS-sorted repertoires, computational filtering was required. A small fraction of clonotypes showed up in both the CD4 and CD8 compartments, probably as a result of convergent recombination. The secondary T-cell response was weaker than the primary response but faster, peaking on day 5 instead of day 15. After the booster, most of the clones that had expanded following primary vaccination were detected again (almost 98% of CD4 and around nine tenths of CD8), which suggests that memory was broadly maintained.

CDR1 and CDR2 are drawn from the germline V gene: MNHEY, SVGEGT. Its CDR3 holds 17 amino acids, cysteine through phenylalanine. Only the CDR3 region is kept as DNA, spanning 51 bases read in frame from base 1. Cut back by 0 bases and 0 bases, the V and J ends lie 15 bases apart. The V and J segments used are TRBV6-2 or TRBV6-3 and TRBJ2-7; D gene: possibly TRBD1, on 6 matching bases. The sample consisted of CD4+ T cells sorted from PBMCs, taken 45 days after the yellow fever booster vaccination. The TCR originated in a man younger than 35 who received the YFV17D yellow fever vaccine. This receptor has the CDR3 CASSYSNTDRTSYEQYF. The nucleotide sequence reads as follows: TGTGCCAGCAGTTACTCGAATACCGACAGGACCTCCTACGAGCAGTACTTC.